The entry that follows covers one TCR beta chain sequence. This clonotype was seen only a few times. Its antigen is currently not known. Per-nucleotide qualities are absent, and no much larger clonotype sits a single base away. Library creation used 5' RACE. The instrument given in TCRdb is Illumina HiSeq 2500. A second PCR of about 6 to 11 cycles was performed with a sample-barcoded 5' primer and a J-beta primer mix. A template-switch 5' adaptor carrying 12 random nucleotides introduced a unique molecular identifier onto each TCR beta cDNA molecule. Each sample yielded at least 3 million CDR3-containing paired-end reads. All of the RNA was converted into first-strand cDNA using the Mint cDNA synthesis kit, with a TRBC-specific oligonucleotide serving as the primer. Following uracil-DNA glycosylase treatment, a first 18-cycle PCR with universal primers M1SS and BC2_uni_R was performed on all cDNA. The study's processing was this. For normalization, 1 million high-quality reads were randomly selected from each sample, with every read carrying a distinct molecular identifier. Instead of being binned into consensus sequences, reads that shared molecular identifiers were thrown out. MiTCR, run with a Q25 quality threshold and the strictest error-elimination algorithm, handled CDR3 identification, clonotype clustering and error correction. A nonparametric unseen species model using Euler transformation provided a lower-bound estimate of total TCR beta diversity. TCRdb took the public reads, trimmed them with fastp at Q25, ran MiXCR for clone calling and kept in-frame beta chains. Each CDR3 protein gets just one entry, which takes the most common genes and DNA from the rows behind it. Clone size and V and J calls follow TCRdb, not the original study. The sample profile shows fewer than 800,000 distinct CDR3 sequences; approximately 29% of them were found once. 15% to 17% of the sample is in the top ten clones.

The data derive from a study of blood T cells in healthy people across ages (dated by TCRdb to between 2015 and 2016). At the level of the whole study: In model experiments, roughly one uniquely barcoded TCR beta cDNA molecule per two T cells was captured by template switching. To track age-related changes in TCR beta repertoire diversity, the study relied on deep sequencing normalized with unique cDNA molecular identifiers. Donors were grouped into four age groups: young (average 16 years), middle-aged (around 39), aged (about 60) and long-lived (around 80). To avoid experimental bias, donors of different ages were spread randomly across the sequencing lanes. Using the same blood draw, the study looked at two additional independent replicas of 1 million unique cDNA reads for two donors, one aged 18 to 30 and the other aged 80 or older. Study-wide findings and limitations: There was a strong correlation between observed TCR beta diversity and the percentage of naive T cells measured by flow cytometry. The CMV infection status of donors was not known, potentially confounding age-related changes in expanded clonotypes. Total diversity estimates from one million sequenced T cells were considered lower bounds and underestimates. Observed TCR beta diversity per million T cells fell roughly linearly with age, and a significant reduction was already apparent by age approximately 40. The long-lived group showed more naive CD4+ T cells, fewer expanded clones and increased TCR diversity than the aged group, suggesting age selection. Conclusive comparison of naive and antigen-experienced compartments was prevented by the profiling of bulk unsorted PBMCs.

The roughly 39 donors, aged roughly 6 to 100 years, were systemically healthy Caucasian individuals from Russia. Around 9.7 milliliters of peripheral blood were collected from each donor into EDTA-treated Vacutainer tubes. Ficoll-Paque density-gradient centrifugation was used to isolate PBMCs, with at least 7 million per sample. Trizol reagent was used to extract total RNA from PBMCs, with at least 5 micrograms per sample. The percentages of naive CD45RAhigh/CD27high T cells were determined by flow cytometry on a PBMC aliquot from every donor. Counted from cysteine to phenylalanine, this CDR3 has 15 amino acids. Here the CDR3 DNA is all that survives: 45 bases in frame from base 1. V loses 3 bases, J loses 2 bases, and the germline ends lie 12 bases apart. Sequences SGHTA (CDR1) and FQGNSA (CDR2) are obtained from the germline V gene.

Sequences were obtained from blood. The receptor comes from a woman of 80 years or more in good health. Donor details come from another sample of the same person, matched by shared clones. Recombination connected TRBV7-2 to TRBJ2-3; TRBD1 is a weak D gene call, 6 bases matching. The sequenced DNA is TGTGCCAGCAGCTTTTCGGGACATTTCACAGATACGCAGTATTTT. This encodes CASSFSGHFTDTQYF. Here the CDR3 is joined to the reference TRBV7-2 and TRBJ2-3 genes, and the full variable domain is: GAGVSQSPSNKVTEKGKDVELRCDPISGHTALYWYRQSLGQGLEFLIYFQGNSAPDKSGLPSDRFSAERTGGSVSTLTIQRTQQEDSAVYLCASSFSGHFTDTQYFGPGTRLTVL.